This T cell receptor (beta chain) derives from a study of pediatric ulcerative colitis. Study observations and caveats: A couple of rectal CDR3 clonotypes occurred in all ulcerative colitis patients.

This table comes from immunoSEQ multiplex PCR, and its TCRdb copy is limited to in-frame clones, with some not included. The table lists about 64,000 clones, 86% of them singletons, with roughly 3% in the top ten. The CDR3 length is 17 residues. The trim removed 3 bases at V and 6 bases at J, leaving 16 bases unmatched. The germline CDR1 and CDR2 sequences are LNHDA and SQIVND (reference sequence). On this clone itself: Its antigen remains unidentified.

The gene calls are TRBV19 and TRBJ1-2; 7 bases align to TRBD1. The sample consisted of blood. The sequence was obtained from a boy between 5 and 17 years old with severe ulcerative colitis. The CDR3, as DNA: TGTGCCAGTAGTATTAGCTGGCGGAGTGGACAGGCCCATGGCTACACCTTC. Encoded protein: CASSISWRSGQAHGYTF.